The text below deals with one T cell receptor (beta chain). Its antigen remains unknown. Both TRBC1 and TRBC2 were covered by a beta constant-region primer of two equimolar oligonucleotides. Nested alpha and beta constant-region primers with the SP2 primer drove four PCR rounds on ligated cDNA. TCRdb fed the UMI-ligation and nested PCR reads into MiXCR, producing one record per CDR3 protein. The sample records roughly 150,000 distinct CDR3 sequences, 22% being singletons. The sample comes from a study of naive and memory T cell subsets. Study observations and caveats: Possibly reflecting memory cells re-expressing CD45RA, a few larger clonotypes occurred in naive repertoires, especially CD8.

The CDR3 extends over 14 amino acids. Germline CDR1 and CDR2: MNHEY and SVGEGT. The J segment lost 5 bases and the V segment lost 5 bases, leaving 9 bases of the junction unmatched. The V gene is TRBV6-2 or TRBV6-3, the J gene TRBJ2-7, with 7 nucleotides matching TRBD2. The sequence came from a human donor in good health. Material for sequencing was naive CD4+ T cells from blood. The CDR3 is CASSPSGKLDEQYF. For the CDR3, the DNA is TGTGCCAGCAGTCCGAGCGGGAAGTTGGACGAGCAGTACTTC.